This T cell receptor beta chain was identified during a study of blood T cell repertoires in COVID-19. This CDR3 spans 12 amino acids. Trimming left V 9 bases short and J 4 bases short, with 10 bases between. The germline gives CDR1 MNHEY, CDR2 SVGAGI. TCRdb's copy holds only in-frame clones and misses some; the assay was immunoSEQ multiplex PCR. The sample includes 150,000 to 200,000 clones, over 75% of them seen just once. Input material: peripheral blood. The clonotype comes from a human donor in a cohort sampled during active COVID-19. V and J are TRBV6-5 and TRBJ1-5; unclear D gene. DNA of the CDR3: TGTGCCAGTGGACTACCTAATCAGCCCCAGCATTTT. Residues: CASGLPNQPQHF.